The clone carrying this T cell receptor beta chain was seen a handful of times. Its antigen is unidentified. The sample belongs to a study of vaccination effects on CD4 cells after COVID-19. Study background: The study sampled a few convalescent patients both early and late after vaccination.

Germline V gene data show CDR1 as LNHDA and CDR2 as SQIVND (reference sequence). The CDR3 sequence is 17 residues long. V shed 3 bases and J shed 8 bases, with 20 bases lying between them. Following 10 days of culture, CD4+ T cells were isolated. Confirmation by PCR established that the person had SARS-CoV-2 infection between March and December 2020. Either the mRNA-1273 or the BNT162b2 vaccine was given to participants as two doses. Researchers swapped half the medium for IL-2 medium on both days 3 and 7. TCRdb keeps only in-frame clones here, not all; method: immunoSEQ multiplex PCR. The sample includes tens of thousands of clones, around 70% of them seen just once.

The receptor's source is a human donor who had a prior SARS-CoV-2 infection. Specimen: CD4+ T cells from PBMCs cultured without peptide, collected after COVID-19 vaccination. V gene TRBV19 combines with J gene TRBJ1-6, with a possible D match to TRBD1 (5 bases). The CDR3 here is CASSISLPGRGDSPLHF. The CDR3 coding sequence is TGTGCCAGTAGTATCTCGTTACCGGGTCGAGGGGATTCACCCCTCCACTTT.